This TCR beta chain stems from a study of beta chain features in type 1 diabetes. For the study at large: Across all samples, over 85 million sorted cells were examined. General study findings and limits: All four CD4+ subsets from Type 1 diabetes patients carried moderately but significantly shorter TCRB CDR3s.

Reverse transcribing all isolated RNA meant expressed TCRB transcripts were sequenced. Clones were sequenced by immunoSEQ multiplex PCR, and TCRdb holds only the in-frame ones, with some missing. The sample has about 140,000 clones, about 9.7% seen once. This clone was seen a single time. The antigen is unknown. The receptor was isolated from a woman in her forties in good health. The sample taken for sequencing was central memory CD4+ T cells from blood.

CDR3: CASSLRQGWYGYTF. CDR3 coding DNA: TGTGCCAGCAGCTTAAGACAGGGATGGTATGGCTACACCTTC. The rearrangement joins TRBV7-8 to TRBJ1-2; 7 bases agree with TRBD1. The CDR3 extends over 14 amino acids. Losses at the gene ends were 2 bases for V and 5 bases for J; bases not matched to a gene: 5. CDR1 and CDR2 (germline): SGHVS, FQNEAQ.